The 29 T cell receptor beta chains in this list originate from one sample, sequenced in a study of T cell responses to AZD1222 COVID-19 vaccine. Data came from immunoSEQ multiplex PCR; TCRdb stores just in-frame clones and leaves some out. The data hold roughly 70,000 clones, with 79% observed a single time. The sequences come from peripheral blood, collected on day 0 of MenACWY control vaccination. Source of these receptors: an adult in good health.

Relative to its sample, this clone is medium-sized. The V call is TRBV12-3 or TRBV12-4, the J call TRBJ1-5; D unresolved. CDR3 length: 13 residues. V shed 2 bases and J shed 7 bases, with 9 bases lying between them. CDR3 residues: CASSLQLIQPQHF. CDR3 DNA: TGTGCCAGCAGTTTACAGTTGATCCAGCCCCAGCATTTT.

Here the CDR3 DNA reads TGCGCCAGCAGCCTAATTAGCCAGCTGAACACTGAAGCTTTCTTT. Its protein product is CASSLISQLNTEAFF. The gene calls are TRBV5-1 and TRBJ1-1; unclear D gene. The CDR3 contains 15 residues. V was clipped by 4 bases and J by 0 bases, with 13 bases between them. CDR1 and CDR2 from the germline V gene are SGHRS and YFSETQ.

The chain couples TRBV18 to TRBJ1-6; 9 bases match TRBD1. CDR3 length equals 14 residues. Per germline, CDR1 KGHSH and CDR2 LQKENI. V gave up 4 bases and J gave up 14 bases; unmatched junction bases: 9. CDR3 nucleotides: TGTGCCAGCTCACTGGGACAGGGAAATTGGGCCCTCCACTTT. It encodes CASSLGQGNWALHF.

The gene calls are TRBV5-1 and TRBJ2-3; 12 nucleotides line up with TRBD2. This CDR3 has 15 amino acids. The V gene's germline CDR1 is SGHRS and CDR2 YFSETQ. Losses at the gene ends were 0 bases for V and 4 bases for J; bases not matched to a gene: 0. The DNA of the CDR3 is TGCGCCAGCAGCTTGGGACTAGCGGGAGCAGATACGCAGTATTTT. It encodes CASSLGLAGADTQYF.

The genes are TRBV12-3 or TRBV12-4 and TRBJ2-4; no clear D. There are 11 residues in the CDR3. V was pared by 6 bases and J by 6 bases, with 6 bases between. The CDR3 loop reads CASRWVNIQYF. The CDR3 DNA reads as TGTGCCAGCAGGTGGGTAAACATTCAGTACTTC.

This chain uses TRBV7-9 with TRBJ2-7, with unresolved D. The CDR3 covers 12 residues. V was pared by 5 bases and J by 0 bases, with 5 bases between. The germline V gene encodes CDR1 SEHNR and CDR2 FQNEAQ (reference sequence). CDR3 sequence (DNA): TGTGCCAGCAGCGGAAGCTCCTACGAGCAGTACTTC. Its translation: CASSGSSYEQYF.

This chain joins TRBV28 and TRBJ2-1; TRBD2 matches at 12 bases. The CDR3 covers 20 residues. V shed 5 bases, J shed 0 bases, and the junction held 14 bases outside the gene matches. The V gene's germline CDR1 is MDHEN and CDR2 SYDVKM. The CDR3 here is CASSTTGLAGLGGSYNEQFF. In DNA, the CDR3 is TGTGCCAGCAGTACTACGGGACTAGCGGGCTTGGGGGGCTCCTACAATGAGCAGTTCTTC.

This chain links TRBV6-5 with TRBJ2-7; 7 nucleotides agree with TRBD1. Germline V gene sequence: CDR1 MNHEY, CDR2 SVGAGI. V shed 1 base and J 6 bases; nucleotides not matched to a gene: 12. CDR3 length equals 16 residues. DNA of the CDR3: TGTGCCAGCAGTTACTTTACACCACAGGGGCCCAGCGAGCAGTACTTC. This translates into CASSYFTPQGPSEQYF.

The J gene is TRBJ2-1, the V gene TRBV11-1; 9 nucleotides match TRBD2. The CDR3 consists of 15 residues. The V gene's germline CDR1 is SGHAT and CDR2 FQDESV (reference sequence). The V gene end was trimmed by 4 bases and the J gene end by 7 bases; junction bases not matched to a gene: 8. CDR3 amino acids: CASSWTSAEMNEQFF. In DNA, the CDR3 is TGTGCCAGCAGCTGGACTAGCGCGGAGATGAATGAGCAGTTCTTC.

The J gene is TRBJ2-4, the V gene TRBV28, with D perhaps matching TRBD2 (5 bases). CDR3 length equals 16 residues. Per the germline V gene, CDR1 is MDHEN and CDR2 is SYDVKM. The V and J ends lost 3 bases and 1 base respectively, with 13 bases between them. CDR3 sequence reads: CASSFGLLGAKNIQYF. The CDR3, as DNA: TGTGCCAGCAGTTTCGGACTCCTTGGGGCCAAAAACATTCAGTACTTC.

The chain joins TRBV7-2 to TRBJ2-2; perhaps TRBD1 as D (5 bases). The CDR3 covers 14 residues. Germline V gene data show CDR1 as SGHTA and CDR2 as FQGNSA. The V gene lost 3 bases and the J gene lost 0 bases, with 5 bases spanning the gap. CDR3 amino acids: CASSFRANTGELFF. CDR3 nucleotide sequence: TGTGCCAGCAGCTTCAGGGCGAACACCGGGGAGCTGTTTTTT.

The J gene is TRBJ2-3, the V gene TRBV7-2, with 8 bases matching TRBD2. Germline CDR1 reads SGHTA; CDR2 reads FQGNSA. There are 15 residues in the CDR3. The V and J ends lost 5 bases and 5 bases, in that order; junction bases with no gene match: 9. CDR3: CASSHRSGGRDTQYF. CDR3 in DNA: TGTGCCAGCAGCCATCGCAGCGGGGGAAGAGATACGCAGTATTTT.

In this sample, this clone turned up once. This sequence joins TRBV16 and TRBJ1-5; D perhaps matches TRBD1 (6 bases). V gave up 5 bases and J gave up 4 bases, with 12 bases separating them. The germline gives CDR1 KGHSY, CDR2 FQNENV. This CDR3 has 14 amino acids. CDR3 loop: CASSVFDRNQPQHF. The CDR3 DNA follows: TGTGCCAGCAGCGTATTCGACAGGAATCAGCCCCAGCATTTT.

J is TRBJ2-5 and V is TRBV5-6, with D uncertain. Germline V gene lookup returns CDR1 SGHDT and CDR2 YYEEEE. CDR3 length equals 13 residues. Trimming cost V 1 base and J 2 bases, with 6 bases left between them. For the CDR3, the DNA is TGTGCCAGCAGCTTGACAGAGCAAGAGACCCAGTACTTC. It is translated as CASSLTEQETQYF.

Here the CDR3 reads CASSQASGGTSYEQYF. The CDR3 bases are TGTGCCAGCAGCCAGGCTAGCGGGGGGACGTCCTACGAGCAGTACTTC. The chain carries TRBV4-2 and TRBJ2-7, with 11 bases aligning to TRBD2. The CDR3 is 16 amino acids. Germline assignment: CDR1 LGHNA and CDR2 YNFKEQ. Trimming removed 3 bases from V and 1 base from J; junction bases left unmatched: 5.

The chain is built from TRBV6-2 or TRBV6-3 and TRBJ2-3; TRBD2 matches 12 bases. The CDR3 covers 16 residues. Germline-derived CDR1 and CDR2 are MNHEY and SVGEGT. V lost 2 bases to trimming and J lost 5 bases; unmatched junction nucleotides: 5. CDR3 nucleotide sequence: TGTGCCAGCAGTTACCTAGCGGGGGGGCCAGGAGATACGCAGTATTTT. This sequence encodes CASSYLAGGPGDTQYF.

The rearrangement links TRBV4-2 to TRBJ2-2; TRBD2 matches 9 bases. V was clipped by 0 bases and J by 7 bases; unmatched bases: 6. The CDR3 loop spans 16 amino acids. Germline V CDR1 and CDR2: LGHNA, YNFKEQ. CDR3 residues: CASSQERASGNGELFF. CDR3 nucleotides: TGTGCCAGCAGCCAAGAGAGGGCTAGCGGGAACGGGGAGCTGTTTTTT.

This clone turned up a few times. Written as DNA, the CDR3 is TGTGCCATCAGTGGGAGAGGGAGGAGCTCCTACAATGAGCAGTTCTTC. Translation gives CAISGRGRSSYNEQFF. This chain joins TRBV10-3 and TRBJ2-1; D perhaps matches TRBD2 (6 bases). V lost 4 bases to trimming and J lost 0 bases, with 13 bases between them. Germline assignment: CDR1 ENHRY and CDR2 SYGVKD. The CDR3 is 16 residues long.

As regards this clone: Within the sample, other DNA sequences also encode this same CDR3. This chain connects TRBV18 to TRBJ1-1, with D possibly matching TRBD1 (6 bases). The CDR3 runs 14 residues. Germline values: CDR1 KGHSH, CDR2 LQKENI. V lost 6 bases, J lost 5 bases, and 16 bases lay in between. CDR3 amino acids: CASSPPGVSTEAFF. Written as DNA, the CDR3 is TGTGCCAGCTCTCCCCCAGGGGTTAGTACTGAAGCTTTCTTT.

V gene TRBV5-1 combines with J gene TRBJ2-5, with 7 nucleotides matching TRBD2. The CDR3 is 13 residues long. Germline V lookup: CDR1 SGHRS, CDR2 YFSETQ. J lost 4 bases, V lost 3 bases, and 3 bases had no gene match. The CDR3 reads CASSWTSGETQYF. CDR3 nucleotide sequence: TGCGCCAGCAGCTGGACTAGTGGAGAGACCCAGTACTTC.

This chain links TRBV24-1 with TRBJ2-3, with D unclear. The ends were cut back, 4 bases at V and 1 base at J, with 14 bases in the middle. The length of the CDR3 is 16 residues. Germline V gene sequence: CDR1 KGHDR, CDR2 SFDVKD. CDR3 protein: CATSDPNPGGTDTQYF. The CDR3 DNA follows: TGTGCCACCAGTGACCCCAACCCTGGGGGCACAGATACGCAGTATTTT.

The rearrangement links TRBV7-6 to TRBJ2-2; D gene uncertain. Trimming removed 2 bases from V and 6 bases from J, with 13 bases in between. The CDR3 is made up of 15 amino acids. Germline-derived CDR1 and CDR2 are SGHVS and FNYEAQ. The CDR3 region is CASSLTDSLAGELFF. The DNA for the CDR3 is TGTGCCAGCAGCTTAACAGACTCCTTGGCCGGGGAGCTGTTTTTT.

The CDR3 sequence is CASSLDLTGPSGYTF. CDR3 DNA: TGTGCCAGCAGCTTAGACCTAACAGGACCTAGTGGCTACACCTTC. The rearrangement uses TRBV7-9 and TRBJ1-2, with a possible D match to TRBD1 (5 bases). The germline CDR1 and CDR2 sequences are SEHNR and FQNEAQ (reference sequence). This CDR3 spans 15 amino acids. V lost 1 base and J lost 7, with 16 bases in between.

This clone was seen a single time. The CDR3 sequence is CTSSQLGLAGDTQYF. CDR3 DNA: TGCACCAGCAGCCAATTAGGACTAGCGGGAGATACGCAGTATTTT. The V and J genes are TRBV1 and TRBJ2-3; the D call TRBD2 from the table was never checked on the DNA. TRBV1 is designated a pseudogene. The CDR3 is 15 residues long.

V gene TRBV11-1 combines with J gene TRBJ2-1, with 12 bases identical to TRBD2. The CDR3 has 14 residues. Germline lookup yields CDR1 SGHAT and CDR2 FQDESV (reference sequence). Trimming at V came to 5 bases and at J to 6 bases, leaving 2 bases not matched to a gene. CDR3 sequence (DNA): TGTGCCAGCAGCCGGACTAGCGGGACCAATGAGCAGTTCTTC. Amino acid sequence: CASSRTSGTNEQFF.

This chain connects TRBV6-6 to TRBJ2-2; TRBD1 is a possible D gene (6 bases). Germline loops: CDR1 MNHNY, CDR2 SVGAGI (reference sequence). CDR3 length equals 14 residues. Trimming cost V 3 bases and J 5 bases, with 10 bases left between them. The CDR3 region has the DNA TGTGCCAGCAGTTATGGACAGACAACCGGGGAGCTGTTTTTT. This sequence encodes CASSYGQTTGELFF.

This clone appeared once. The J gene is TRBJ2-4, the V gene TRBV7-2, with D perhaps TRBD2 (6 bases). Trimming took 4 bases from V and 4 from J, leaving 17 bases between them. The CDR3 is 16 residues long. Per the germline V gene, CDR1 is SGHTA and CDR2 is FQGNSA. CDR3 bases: TGTGCCAGCAGCTCGACGGGGACTTTACTAAAAAACATTCAGTACTTC. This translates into CASSSTGTLLKNIQYF.

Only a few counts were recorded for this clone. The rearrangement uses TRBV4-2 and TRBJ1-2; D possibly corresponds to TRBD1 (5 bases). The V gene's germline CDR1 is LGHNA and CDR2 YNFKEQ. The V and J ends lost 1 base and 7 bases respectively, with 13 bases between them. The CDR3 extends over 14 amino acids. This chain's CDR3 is CASSQVGGGFGYTF. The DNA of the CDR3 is TGTGCCAGCAGCCAAGTTGGGGGAGGGTTTGGCTACACCTTC.

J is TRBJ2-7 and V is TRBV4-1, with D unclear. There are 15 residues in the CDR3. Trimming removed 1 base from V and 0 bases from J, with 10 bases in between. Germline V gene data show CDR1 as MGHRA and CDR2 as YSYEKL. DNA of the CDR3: TGCGCCAGCAGCCAAGTATGGCCGAACTCCTACGAGCAGTACTTC. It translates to CASSQVWPNSYEQYF.